This TCR beta chain was sequenced in a study of response to subunit inactivated influenza vaccine. Study-wide results and caveats: Authors suggested each seasonal influenza vaccination recruits few new T cells.

This clonotype has just a few counts. Its antigen is not identified. TCRdb passed the RT-PCR reads through MiXCR, listing each CDR3 protein once. Of more than 700,000 distinct CDR3 sequences listed, around 20% are singletons. The germline V gene has CDR1 SNHLY and CDR2 FYNNEI. Trimming removed 5 bases from V and 5 bases from J, with 16 bases in between. The CDR3 length is 15 residues. The clonotype was recovered from a man in his forties or fifties who received an inactivated influenza vaccine. The V gene is TRBV2, the J gene TRBJ2-1; tentatively, D is TRBD1 (6 bases). The input for sequencing was PBMCs from blood, taken roughly 5 days after vaccination. CDR3 sequence reads: CASSTGYSSNNEQFF. CDR3 bases: TGTGCCAGCAGTACAGGGTATTCCTCAAACAATGAGCAGTTCTTC.